The 29 T cell receptor beta chains listed next were all sequenced from one sample in a study of identifying expanded T cells in peripheral blood. Sequencing used immunoSEQ multiplex PCR; TCRdb keeps in-frame clones, though not all of them. The data contain 81,000 or so clones, roughly 84% of them singletons. Sequenced sample: blood. These receptor sequences come from a person aged 18-70 years in good health.

The chain couples TRBV6-4 to TRBJ2-1; TRBD2 is a possible D gene (5 bases). The germline V gene encodes CDR1 MRHNA and CDR2 SNTAGT. V was shortened by 4 bases and J by 5 bases, with 9 bases between the two germline ends. The CDR3 consists of 13 residues. The DNA of the CDR3 is TGTGCCAGCAGTGTTTCTAGCAACAATGAGCAGTTCTTC. Translation: CASSVSSNNEQFF.

The V and J genes are TRBV4-2 and TRBJ1-1; D perhaps matches TRBD1 (6 bases). CDR1 and CDR2 (germline): LGHNA, YNFKEQ. The CDR3 is made up of 16 amino acids. Trimming removed 1 base at V and 5 bases at J, with 17 bases between. The CDR3 reads CASSQARDITGTEAFF. Here the CDR3 DNA reads TGTGCCAGCAGCCAAGCCCGGGACATAACTGGGACTGAAGCTTTCTTT.

The J gene is TRBJ2-7, the V gene TRBV19; the match to TRBD1 covers 9 bases. Germline V gene lookup returns CDR1 LNHDA and CDR2 SQIVND (reference sequence). The junction had 5 bases not matched to a gene; V was cut back by 8 bases and J by 3 bases. The CDR3 covers 13 residues. CDR3 region: CASARDRDYEQYF. The CDR3 DNA reads as TGTGCCAGTGCCCGGGACAGGGACTACGAGCAGTACTTC.

This chain uses TRBV10-3 with TRBJ2-7, with TRBD2 matching over 7 bases. Germline-derived CDR1 and CDR2 are ENHRY and SYGVKD. The CDR3 runs 14 residues. With 2 bases clipped from V and 3 bases from J, the junction kept 4 bases outside the gene matches. The CDR3 spells CAISEGLGFYEQYF. In DNA form, the CDR3 reads TGTGCCATCAGTGAGGGACTAGGGTTCTACGAGCAGTACTTC.

This chain links TRBV28 with TRBJ1-5; 8 bases agree with TRBD1. Germline trimming cut 6 bases from V and 8 bases from J; bases unmatched to any gene: 12. The germline CDR1 and CDR2 sequences are MDHEN and SYDVKM. The CDR3 length is 15 residues. For the CDR3, the DNA is TGTGCCAGCAGCATTCGTGGGCAGGGGGCAAAGCCCCAGCATTTT. It is translated as CASSIRGQGAKPQHF.

The rearrangement joins TRBV12-5 to TRBJ1-2; D is perhaps TRBD1 (6 bases). Trimming left V 0 bases short and J 3 bases short, with 8 bases between. This CDR3 region has 14 residues. CDR1 is LGHNT and CDR2 is FRNRAP in the germline V gene. CDR3 region: CASGLVPGDYGYTF. The CDR3 nucleotides are TGTGCTAGTGGTTTGGTACCAGGGGACTATGGCTACACCTTC.

The rearrangement links TRBV19 to TRBJ1-5; no definite D call. Germline assignment: CDR1 LNHDA and CDR2 SQIVND (reference sequence). The CDR3 extends over 14 amino acids. V lost 5 bases and J lost 0, with 8 bases in between. The CDR3 protein is CASSWYYSNQPQHF. The DNA of the CDR3 is TGTGCCAGTAGTTGGTATTATAGCAATCAGCCCCAGCATTTT.

The chain is built from TRBV27 and TRBJ2-3, with 9 bases matching TRBD2. V was clipped by 7 bases and J by 4 bases; unmatched bases: 15. This CDR3 is 17 amino acids long. Germline V CDR1 and CDR2: MNHEY, SMNVEV (reference sequence). CDR3 nucleotide sequence: TGTGCCAGCACCCCTAGGGGTGGCGGGAGGGGGCCAGATACGCAGTATTTT. It specifies CASTPRGGGRGPDTQYF.

V and J are TRBV15 and TRBJ1-3; D uncertain. The V gene lost 0 bases and the J gene lost 0 bases, with 9 bases spanning the gap. The CDR3 has 16 amino acids. CDR1 and CDR2 from the germline V gene are LNHNV and YYDKDF (reference sequence). In nucleotides, the CDR3 is TGTGCCACCAGCAGAGATCATGCCGTCTCTGGAAACACCATATATTTT. Amino acid sequence: CATSRDHAVSGNTIYF.

The gene calls are TRBV15 and TRBJ1-1; D may be TRBD1 (6 bases). The CDR3 consists of 14 residues. Between the trimmed V and J ends, which lost 0 bases and 10 bases, there was a span of 15 bases. The germline CDR1 and CDR2 sequences are LNHNV and YYDKDF (reference sequence). The CDR3 coding sequence is TGTGCCACCAGCAGAGAAGGGGGGCCGGAGGGAGCTTTCTTT. Translating it yields CATSREGGPEGAFF.

The genes are TRBV6-6 and TRBJ2-5, with D possibly called TRBD1 or TRBD2 (5 bases each). Germline loops: CDR1 MNHNY, CDR2 SVGAGI (reference sequence). Trimming shortened V by 6 bases and J by 5 bases, and 13 bases separated the two germline ends. The CDR3 sequence is 13 residues long. The CDR3 nucleotides are TGTGCCAGCAGCCCGACGGGGCAGGAGACCCAGTACTTC. Protein product: CASSPTGQETQYF.

The chain joins TRBV5-7 to TRBJ2-5; D is unclear. TRBV5-7 is classed as an ORF, of uncertain function. The CDR3 has 15 amino acids. Trimming removed 2 bases at V and 4 bases at J, with 15 bases between. Here the CDR3 reads CASSLVPSGLETQYF. As DNA, the CDR3 is TGTGCCAGCAGCTTAGTTCCCTCCGGGCTAGAGACCCAGTACTTC.

The chain carries TRBV4-3 and TRBJ2-3, with 11 bases lining up with TRBD2. CDR3 size: 15 residues. The junction had 3 bases not matched to a gene; V was cut back by 7 bases and J by 0 bases. Per the germline V gene, CDR1 is LGHNA and CDR2 is YSLEER. In DNA, the CDR3 is TGCGCCAGCAAACGGACTAGCGGGAGCACAGATACGCAGTATTTT. It encodes CASKRTSGSTDTQYF.

V usage is TRBV29-1 and J usage is TRBJ1-4; D is unclear. Germline V gene data show CDR1 as SQVTM and CDR2 as ANQGSEA. The CDR3 runs 14 residues. V gave up 6 bases and J gave up 8 bases, with 19 bases separating them. The CDR3 DNA reads TGCAGCGTGGCCAGACCTTCAGAAGGGGAAAAACTGTTTTTT. This codes for CSVARPSEGEKLFF.

The chain joins TRBV10-3 to TRBJ2-7; D unresolved. Per germline, CDR1 ENHRY and CDR2 SYGVKD. The CDR3 covers 11 residues. Trimming took off 2 bases at V and 3 bases at J, with 2 bases between the two ends. The CDR3 spells CAISELYEQYF. The CDR3 nucleotides read TGTGCCATCAGTGAGCTCTACGAGCAGTACTTC.

The rearrangement joins TRBV29-1 to TRBJ2-7; 7 positions match TRBD2. This CDR3 contains 11 residues. CDR1 and CDR2 (germline): SQVTM, ANQGSEA. V lost 6 bases and J lost 4; bases outside the gene matches: 3. The CDR3 loop is CSVLADYEQYF. Here the CDR3 DNA reads TGCAGCGTCCTAGCGGATTACGAGCAGTACTTC.

The genes are TRBV10-3 and TRBJ2-3; D is ambiguous. V gave up 5 bases and J gave up 0 bases, with 9 bases separating them. CDR3 length: 14 residues. Per the germline V gene, CDR1 is ENHRY and CDR2 is SYGVKD. CDR3 bases: TGTGCCATCAGTATTTCTTTGAGCACAGATACGCAGTATTTT. This sequence encodes CAISISLSTDTQYF.

The chain employs TRBV28 and TRBJ2-2; D is perhaps TRBD2 (5 bases). The germline V gene has CDR1 MDHEN and CDR2 SYDVKM. The CDR3 runs 16 residues. Trimming left V 2 bases short and J 0 bases short, with 10 bases between. The CDR3 protein is CASSLPSRANTGELFF. In nucleotides, the CDR3 is TGTGCCAGCAGTTTACCTTCGAGGGCGAACACCGGGGAGCTGTTTTTT. The variable domain in full, completed from reference TRBV28 and TRBJ2-2, reads DVKVTQSSRYLVKRTGEKVFLECVQDMDHENMFWYRQDPGLGLRLIYFSYDVKMKEKGDIPEGYSVSREKKERFSLILESASTNQTSMYLCASSLPSRANTGELFFGEGSRLTVL.

The J gene is TRBJ2-1, the V gene TRBV29-1; no clear D. The ends were cut back, 2 bases at V and 6 bases at J, with 17 bases in the middle. In germline, CDR1 is SQVTM, CDR2 ANQGSEA. This CDR3 spans 15 amino acids. CDR3 nucleotides: TGCAGCGTTGAAAAAGGATTCATAGCCCTCAATGAGCAGTTCTTC. It yields the protein CSVEKGFIALNEQFF.

The chain recombines TRBV18 with TRBJ1-5, with 8 positions matching TRBD1. Trimming at V came to 5 bases and at J to 6 bases, leaving 12 bases not matched to a gene. Germline V gene data show CDR1 as KGHSH and CDR2 as LQKENI. The CDR3 is 16 amino acids. The CDR3 loop reads CASSASGTGGGQPQHF. DNA of the CDR3: TGTGCCAGCTCAGCATCCGGGACAGGTGGAGGTCAGCCCCAGCATTTT.

The CDR3 here is CASSDRGPRDTQYF. For the CDR3, the DNA is TGTGCCAGCAGCGACAGGGGGCCTAGAGATACGCAGTATTTT. The chain recombines TRBV6-1 with TRBJ2-3; 10 bases are a match to TRBD1. In germline, CDR1 is MNHNS, CDR2 SASEGT. The CDR3 has 14 residues. Trimming cost V 6 bases and J 5 bases; bases outside gene matches: 5.

The genes are TRBV19 and TRBJ2-3, with 13 bases that match TRBD2. Trimming cost V 6 bases and J 4 bases; bases outside gene matches: 4. Germline-derived CDR1 and CDR2 are LNHDA and SQIVND (reference sequence). The CDR3 runs 15 residues. In nucleotides, the CDR3 is TGTGCCAGTAGCCGGACTAGCGGGAGTGCAGATACGCAGTATTTT. Amino acids: CASSRTSGSADTQYF.

The chain carries TRBV19 and TRBJ2-1; 7 bases are shared with TRBD2. The trim removed 7 bases at V and 0 bases at J, leaving 6 bases unmatched. Germline loops: CDR1 LNHDA, CDR2 SQIVND (reference sequence). The CDR3 is 15 amino acids. CDR3 sequence (DNA): TGTGCCAGTACCCCGGGACTAAGCTCCTACAATGAGCAGTTCTTC. Residues: CASTPGLSSYNEQFF.

The chain joins TRBV18 to TRBJ1-1; D gene uncertain. Germline V gene sequence: CDR1 KGHSH, CDR2 LQKENI. V was clipped by 3 bases and J by 1 base, with 12 bases between them. CDR3 length equals 15 residues. CDR3 residues: CASSPRDNPNTEAFF. The CDR3, as DNA: TGTGCCAGCTCACCTCGCGACAATCCGAACACTGAAGCTTTCTTT.

The chain carries TRBV18 and TRBJ1-1, with D hard to call. Germline CDR1 KGHSH, CDR2 LQKENI. The CDR3 runs to 13 residues. The V and J ends lost 3 bases and 4 bases respectively, with 9 bases between them. The CDR3 DNA sequence: TGTGCCAGCTCACCGTCCCTGCTCACTGAAGCTTTCTTT. Translation: CASSPSLLTEAFF. Variable domain in full (rest from reference TRBV18 and TRBJ1-1): NAGVMQNPRHLVRRRGQEARLRCSPMKGHSHVYWYRQLPEEGLKFMVYLQKENIIDESGMPKERFSAEFPKEGPSILRIQQVVRGDSAAYFCASSPSLLTEAFFGQGTRLTVV.

This clone has only one observation. The chain has TRBV18 and TRBJ2-7; D perhaps matches TRBD2 (5 bases). The CDR3 runs 15 residues. V shed 0 bases and J shed 4 bases, with 13 bases lying between them. The germline V gene has CDR1 KGHSH and CDR2 LQKENI. CDR3 region: CASSPPSRDVYEQYF. The CDR3 DNA is TGTGCCAGCTCACCACCGTCCCGGGATGTTTACGAGCAGTACTTC.

J is TRBJ2-5 and V is TRBV28; TRBD2 matches 9 bases. The CDR3 has 15 residues. The junction had 6 bases not matched to a gene; V was cut back by 6 bases and J by 1 base. Germline CDR1 MDHEN, CDR2 SYDVKM. CDR3 protein: CASSGGGRVQETQYF. Here the CDR3 DNA reads TGTGCCAGCAGCGGGGGCGGGAGGGTCCAAGAGACCCAGTACTTC.

The gene calls are TRBV27 and TRBJ2-3; no definite D call. Germline V gene lookup returns CDR1 MNHEY and CDR2 SMNVEV (reference sequence). V was shortened by 5 bases and J by 0 bases, with 12 bases between the two germline ends. The CDR3 spans 15 residues. This CDR3 is CASSPVSFSTDTQYF. CDR3 nucleotide sequence: TGTGCCAGCAGTCCAGTTTCCTTCAGCACAGATACGCAGTATTTT.

This chain links TRBV18 with TRBJ1-5, with 8 bases matching TRBD1. CDR1 is KGHSH and CDR2 is LQKENI in the germline V gene. The CDR3 runs to 14 residues. Trimming removed 6 bases from V and 7 bases from J; junction bases left unmatched: 8. The DNA for the CDR3 is TGTGCCAGCTCGCCCTCGACAGGGGACCAGCCCCAGCATTTT. Protein product: CASSPSTGDQPQHF. The variable domain in full, with the rest retrieved from reference TRBV18 and TRBJ1-5, is NAGVMQNPRHLVRRRGQEARLRCSPMKGHSHVYWYRQLPEEGLKFMVYLQKENIIDESGMPKERFSAEFPKEGPSILRIQQVVRGDSAAYFCASSPSTGDQPQHFGDGTRLSIL.